Presented here are 31 T cell receptor beta chains from one specimen sequenced in a study of regulatory T cells in long-lasting Graves disease. Time point denoted: newly diagnosed GD, antithyroid drugs for less than 3 months. The TCR library was prepared using RNA isolated from PBMCs. Building the TCR beta libraries relied on iRepertoire HTBI primers, and CDR3 regions underwent Arm-PCR. TCRdb recomputed calls from the multiplex PCR reads with MiXCR, one row per CDR3 protein. The data hold 410,000 or so distinct CDR3 sequences, with 15% observed a single time. Separately, the same data were catalogued under a study of T cells in Graves' hyperthyroidism and ophthalmopathy.

Material: peripheral blood mononuclear cells (PBMCs), obtained at new diagnosis, from a patient treated with antithyroid drugs. The receptors shown here come from a woman aged 25-40 years with Graves disease.

This clonotype was seen ten or more times. The chain links TRBV29-1 to TRBJ2-7, with TRBD2 matching over 7 bases. Germline CDR1 is SQVTM and CDR2 is ANQGSEA. The V and J ends lost 0 bases and 3 bases, in that order; junction bases with no gene match: 5. The CDR3 is made up of 14 amino acids. Here the CDR3 DNA reads TGCAGCGTTGAAGAGGGAGGGGCGGACTACGAGCAGTACTTC. Its translation is CSVEEGGADYEQYF.

This clonotype was observed many times. The CDR3 coding sequence is TGCGCCAGCAGCCTCGGTCGGACTAGCGGAACCTACGAGCAGTACTTC. This codes for CASSLGRTSGTYEQYF. V usage is TRBV5-1 and J usage is TRBJ2-7; TRBD2 agrees at 10 bases. The junction had 9 bases not matched to a gene; V was cut back by 4 bases and J by 2 bases. The CDR3 runs to 16 residues. Germline lookup yields CDR1 SGHRS and CDR2 YFSETQ.

The sample holds many counts of this clonotype. The chain carries TRBV3-1 and TRBJ2-3, with a tentative D call TRBD1 (5 bases). Per the germline V gene, CDR1 is LGHDT and CDR2 is YNNKEL (reference sequence). The CDR3 totals 15 residues. The V gene lost 8 bases and the J gene lost 1 base, with 16 bases spanning the gap. The CDR3 sequence is CASAPPGSGTDTQYF. Here the CDR3 DNA reads TGTGCCAGCGCCCCGCCAGGGTCGGGCACAGATACGCAGTATTTT.

This clonotype showed up many times. This chain uses TRBV12-3 or TRBV12-4 with TRBJ1-2; D is uncertain. Trimming pared 1 base from V and 4 bases from J, leaving 10 bases between. The CDR3 length is 14 residues. The CDR3 sequence is CASSLDAASYGYTF. The DNA of the CDR3 is TGTGCCAGCAGTTTAGATGCAGCTAGCTATGGCTACACCTTC.

With respect to this clonotype: A much larger clone is a single base away; this may be a read error. V gene TRBV7-3 combines with J gene TRBJ2-7, with D hard to call. Per germline, CDR1 SGHTA and CDR2 FQGTGA. The CDR3 runs 16 residues. V was cut by 4 bases and J by 7 bases, with 23 bases left in between. CDR3 sequence reads: CASSWPGPSSYNEQYF. For the CDR3, the DNA is TGTGCCAGCAGCTGGCCTGGGCCCAGCTCCTACAATGAGCAGTACTTC.

This clonotype was observed a few times. This chain uses TRBV13 with TRBJ2-7; the D gene is possibly TRBD1 (5 bases). The germline gives CDR1 PRHDT, CDR2 FYEKMQ (reference sequence). Trimming left V 6 bases short and J 3 bases short, with 15 bases between. The CDR3 runs 14 residues. The CDR3 loop is CASSNTDSHYEQYF. The CDR3 DNA is TGTGCCAGCAGTAATACTGACAGCCACTACGAGCAGTACTTC. Full variable domain (missing parts from reference TRBV13 and TRBJ2-7): AAGVIQSPRHLIKEKRETATLKCYPIPRHDTVYWYQQGPGQDPQFLISFYEKMQSDKGSIPDRFSAQQFSDYHSELNMSSLELGDSALYFCASSNTDSHYEQYFGPGTRLTVT.

This clonotype was counted at least ten times. The rearrangement uses TRBV12-3 or TRBV12-4 and TRBJ1-1; TRBD1 matches 7 bases. With V trimmed by 5 bases and J by 10 bases, 13 bases remained unmatched. The CDR3 contains 14 residues. The CDR3, as DNA: TGTGCCAGCAGTCCCCAGGGGGTACTAGGTTTAGCTTTCTTT. It is translated as CASSPQGVLGLAFF.

This clonotype occurred many times. The chain employs TRBV6-5 and TRBJ1-5; D is unresolved. This CDR3 is 13 amino acids long. With 0 bases removed from V and 6 bases from J, the gap between germline ends came to 6 bases. Germline assignment: CDR1 MNHEY and CDR2 SVGAGI. Here the CDR3 reads CASSYSISQPQHF. CDR3 bases: TGTGCCAGCAGTTACTCGATTTCTCAGCCCCAGCATTTT.

The chain recombines TRBV7-9 with TRBJ2-1; 10 bases line up with TRBD1. The V gene end was trimmed by 4 bases and the J gene end by 16 bases; junction bases not matched to a gene: 7. The CDR3 has 12 amino acids. Looked up from germline, CDR1 is SEHNR and CDR2 is FQNEAQ (reference sequence). CDR3 loop: CASSYPGQGVFF. Here the CDR3 DNA reads TGTGCCAGCAGCTACCCAGGACAGGGGGTATTCTTC.

This clonotype was seen many times. The gene calls are TRBV28 and TRBJ2-7; 10 bases are a match to TRBD2. V was clipped by 5 bases and J by 1 base; unmatched bases: 8. The CDR3 runs to 16 residues. Per the germline V gene, CDR1 is MDHEN and CDR2 is SYDVKM. The CDR3 coding sequence is TGTGCCAGCAGTCAGGCTAGCGGGAGAGTTTCCTACGAGCAGTACTTC. It specifies CASSQASGRVSYEQYF. The entire variable domain, with the rest obtained from reference TRBV28 and TRBJ2-7, is as follows: DVKVTQSSRYLVKRTGEKVFLECVQDMDHENMFWYRQDPGLGLRLIYFSYDVKMKEKGDIPEGYSVSREKKERFSLILESASTNQTSMYLCASSQASGRVSYEQYFGPGTRLTVT.

This clonotype has only a few counts. The J gene is TRBJ1-1, the V gene TRBV6-1; D remains ambiguous. The CDR3 is made up of 13 amino acids. Germline V lookup: CDR1 MNHNS, CDR2 SASEGT. V lost 6 bases to trimming and J lost 1 base, with 9 bases between them. CDR3 sequence reads: CASSPNWNTEAFF. The CDR3 bases are TGTGCCAGCAGCCCTAATTGGAACACTGAAGCTTTCTTT.

This clonotype has just a few counts. The chain carries TRBV12-3 or TRBV12-4 and TRBJ1-2; a possible D gene is TRBD1 (5 bases). The V gene lost 0 bases and the J gene lost 5 bases, with 10 bases spanning the gap. This CDR3 comprises 14 residues. CDR3 protein: CASSLAGRGYGYTF. The CDR3 nucleotides read TGTGCCAGCAGTTTAGCGGGTAGGGGATATGGCTACACCTTC.

In its sample, this clonotype was seen many times. The rearrangement links TRBV12-3 or TRBV12-4 to TRBJ1-3; D call uncertain. Trimming shortened V by 6 bases and J by 0 bases, and 9 bases separated the two germline ends. The CDR3 consists of 14 residues. Here the CDR3 reads CASSPSSSGNTIYF. The CDR3 coding sequence is TGTGCCAGCAGCCCTAGTAGCTCTGGAAACACCATATATTTT.

This clonotype has a count of ten or more. Here the CDR3 reads CASSPLDRVNEQFF. In DNA form, the CDR3 reads TGTGCCAGCTCACCCTTGGACCGGGTCAATGAGCAGTTCTTC. The chain carries TRBV18 and TRBJ2-1, with D unclear. The CDR3 consists of 14 residues. CDR1 and CDR2 (germline): KGHSH, LQKENI. V was clipped by 3 bases and J by 6 bases, with 12 bases between them.

The sample holds a few counts of this clonotype. The chain uses TRBV12-3 or TRBV12-4 and TRBJ2-5; 14 nucleotides agree with TRBD2. The CDR3 spans 21 residues. Unmatched junction bases numbered 19, after V lost 4 bases and J lost 3 bases. CDR3 in amino acids: CASSSITGTSGRGGGEETQYF. For the CDR3, the DNA is TGTGCCAGCAGTTCGATAACCGGGACTAGCGGGAGAGGGGGTGGAGAAGAGACCCAGTACTTC.

V is TRBV6-4 and J is TRBJ2-2, with D possibly being TRBD1 (6 bases). V dropped 3 bases and J dropped 1 base, with 12 bases sitting between them. The germline V gene has CDR1 MRHNA and CDR2 SNTAGT. This CDR3 has 16 residues. The CDR3 DNA follows: TGTGCCAGCAGTGAGTGGCAGGGGCAGAACACCGGGGAGCTGTTTTTT. Translated, it gives CASSEWQGQNTGELFF.

This clonotype was seen at least ten times. The chain links TRBV24-1 to TRBJ2-1; D is perhaps TRBD2 (5 bases). Germline assignment: CDR1 KGHDR and CDR2 SFDVKD. V was cut by 1 base and J by 7 bases, with 10 bases left in between. The CDR3 runs to 14 residues. CDR3: CATSDFPGKNEQFF. In DNA, the CDR3 is TGTGCCACCAGTGATTTTCCCGGGAAAAATGAGCAGTTCTTC.

This clonotype was observed many times. V usage is TRBV5-5 and J usage is TRBJ1-1, with 7 bases fitting TRBD1. The CDR3 extends over 16 amino acids. V lost 1 base and J lost 1; bases outside the gene matches: 7. Germline CDR1 and CDR2: SGHKS and YYEKEE (reference sequence). The chain's CDR3 is CASSLSPRTGNTEAFF. The CDR3 DNA is TGTGCCAGCAGCTTGTCCCCGAGGACAGGGAACACTGAAGCTTTCTTT.

This clonotype has only a few counts. The chain combines TRBV6-2 or TRBV6-3 with TRBJ1-3, with D hard to call. This CDR3 has 15 amino acids. Germline V lookup: CDR1 MNHEY, CDR2 SVGEGT. Trimming cost V 8 bases and J 0 bases, with 14 bases left between them. CDR3: CASGLSRVSGNTIYF. For the CDR3, the DNA is TGTGCCAGCGGTTTGTCCCGTGTCTCTGGAAACACCATATATTTT.

This clonotype has more than one count but fewer than ten. The chain is built from TRBV20-1 and TRBJ2-7; TRBD2 matches 12 bases. CDR1 DFQATT and CDR2 SNEGSKA come from the germline V gene (reference sequence). This CDR3 spans 16 amino acids. The J segment lost 3 bases and the V segment lost 5 bases, leaving 11 bases of the junction unmatched. CDR3 region: CSADPGLAGQDYEQYF. CDR3 nucleotides: TGCAGTGCTGATCCGGGACTAGCGGGCCAAGACTACGAGCAGTACTTC.

This clonotype was seen repeatedly, ten times or more. The genes are TRBV9 and TRBJ2-1; tentative D call: TRBD2 (5 bases). V lost 0 bases and J lost 3, with 10 bases in between. The CDR3 length is 15 residues. Germline V gene lookup returns CDR1 SGDLS and CDR2 YYNGEE. As DNA, the CDR3 is TGTGCCAGCAGCGTAGACGGGAAGAGCTACAATGAGCAGTTCTTC. It yields the protein CASSVDGKSYNEQFF.

The CDR3 reads CASSATRTRPNEQFF. CDR3 sequence (DNA): TGTGCCAGCAGCGCCACGCGTACTAGGCCCAATGAGCAGTTCTTC. The rearrangement links TRBV7-9 to TRBJ2-1; a weak D match, TRBD2 (5 bases). Trimming stripped 5 bases from V and 6 bases from J, with 17 bases between. CDR1 and CDR2 from the germline V gene are SEHNR and FQNEAQ (reference sequence). The CDR3 has 15 residues.

This clonotype has at least ten counts. The rearrangement joins TRBV3-1 to TRBJ2-2; tentative D call: TRBD2 (6 bases). Trimming took off 11 bases at V and 3 bases at J, with 13 bases between the two ends. Germline V gives CDR1 LGHDT, CDR2 YNNKEL (reference sequence). The CDR3 runs 13 residues. The CDR3 DNA reads as TGTGCCCGGCGGAGGGGAGACACCGGGGAGCTGTTTTTT. It translates to CARRRGDTGELFF.

This clonotype was detected ten times or more. This chain links TRBV7-2 with TRBJ2-1; 9 nucleotides align to TRBD2. This CDR3 comprises 15 residues. J lost 5 bases, V lost 5 bases, and 7 bases had no gene match. Germline loops: CDR1 SGHTA, CDR2 FQGNSA. As DNA, the CDR3 is TGTGCCAGCAGCCGTCGGCTAGCGGGAAACAATGAGCAGTTCTTC. This codes for CASSRRLAGNNEQFF. The full variable domain, its missing parts supplied by reference TRBV7-2 and TRBJ2-1, is GAGVSQSPSNKVTEKGKDVELRCDPISGHTALYWYRQSLGQGLEFLIYFQGNSAPDKSGLPSDRFSAERTGGSVSTLTIQRTQQEDSAVYLCASSRRLAGNNEQFFGPGTRLTVL.

This clonotype was seen at least ten times. The chain recombines TRBV29-1 with TRBJ2-1, with TRBD1 matching over 10 bases. The length of the CDR3 is 14 residues. Germline loops: CDR1 SQVTM, CDR2 ANQGSEA. The trim removed 3 bases at V and 6 bases at J, leaving 5 bases unmatched. Here the CDR3 reads CSVDRDRGINEQFF. CDR3 in DNA: TGCAGCGTTGACCGGGACAGGGGTATCAATGAGCAGTTCTTC.

A remark on this clonotype: One base away lies a much larger clone, so this may be a sequencing read error. This chain uses TRBV2 with TRBJ1-2; the D is unclear. Germline CDR1 reads SNHLY; CDR2 reads FYNNEI. This CDR3 has 12 amino acids. CDR3 DNA: TGTGCCAGCAGTGAGGCGGGGTATGGCTACGCCTTC. It translates to CASSEAGYGYAF.

This clonotype was seen many times. This sequence joins TRBV7-3 and TRBJ2-1, with 7 bases aligning to TRBD1. In germline, CDR1 is SGHTA, CDR2 FQGTGA. With V trimmed by 6 bases and J by 6 bases, 17 bases remained unmatched. The CDR3 is 17 residues long. The CDR3 nucleotides read TGTGCCAGCAGTTCGACGCACAACAGGGGTGGATCCAATGAGCAGTTCTTC. This sequence encodes CASSSTHNRGGSNEQFF. Full variable domain (outside the CDR3, taken from reference TRBV7-3 and TRBJ2-1): GAGVSQTPSNKVTEKGKYVELRCDPISGHTALYWYRQSLGQGPEFLIYFQGTGAADDSGLPNDRFFAVRPEGSVSTLKIQRTERGDSAVYLCASSSTHNRGGSNEQFFGPGTRLTVL.

This clonotype was counted many times. The chain has TRBV13 and TRBJ1-1; the D gene is possibly TRBD1 (6 bases). The V and J ends lost 7 bases and 0 bases respectively, with 12 bases between them. Looked up from germline, CDR1 is PRHDT and CDR2 is FYEKMQ (reference sequence). The CDR3 extends over 14 amino acids. The DNA of the CDR3 is TGTGCCAGCACCGGGGGGCTCATGAACACTGAAGCTTTCTTT. It codes for CASTGGLMNTEAFF.

This clonotype was seen ten or more times. The CDR3 sequence is CASSYLGGRGTGELFF. In DNA form, the CDR3 reads TGTGCCAGCAGTTACTTGGGCGGGAGAGGCACCGGGGAGCTGTTTTTT. The chain has TRBV6-5 and TRBJ2-2; 7 bases fit TRBD2. Germline CDR1 and CDR2: MNHEY and SVGAGI. This CDR3 has 16 residues. V was clipped by 1 base and J by 4 bases; unmatched bases: 6.

This clonotype was seen more than once but under ten times. The chain joins TRBV30 to TRBJ1-4; D is unresolved. Germline V gene sequence: CDR1 GTSNPN, CDR2 SVGIG (reference sequence). The V end was cut by 2 bases, the J end by 0 bases, with 7 bases between. The CDR3 contains 14 residues. CDR3 DNA: TGTGCCTGGAGTCAGCACACAACTAATGAAAAACTGTTTTTT. Translating it yields CAWSQHTTNEKLFF. Based on the CDR3 plus reference TRBV30 and TRBJ1-4, the full variable domain is SQTIHQWPATLVQPVGSPLSLECTVEGTSNPNLYWYRQAAGRGLQLLFYSVGIGQISSEVPQNLSASRPQDRQFILSSKKLLLSDSGFYLCAWSQHTTNEKLFFGSGTQLSVL.

The chain combines TRBV7-8 with TRBJ2-3; 7 positions match TRBD2. Germline CDR1 SGHVS, CDR2 FQNEAQ. The CDR3 sequence is 15 residues long. J was trimmed by 6 bases and V by 5 bases; bases with no gene match: 11. Here the CDR3 reads CASSPRRREQDTQYF. The CDR3, as DNA: TGTGCCAGCAGCCCACGACGGCGGGAGCAGGATACGCAGTATTTT.